This T cell receptor beta chain was recorded in a study of blood T cell repertoires in COVID-19. The CDR3 consists of 15 residues. Germline CDR1 SGHTA, CDR2 FQGNSA. V was pared by 1 base and J by 9 bases, with 7 bases of the junction left unmatched. Method: immunoSEQ multiplex PCR; TCRdb's copy keeps in-frame clones and lacks some. The sample includes 100,000 or so clones, 87% of them seen just once. Sequences were obtained from peripheral blood. The genes are TRBV7-2 and TRBJ2-3, with TRBD2 identical over 10 bases. This TCR was recovered from a human donor in a cohort sampled during active COVID-19. CDR3 in amino acids: CASSLVPLAGETQYF. The CDR3 DNA sequence: TGTGCCAGCAGCTTAGTGCCCCTAGCGGGAGAGACGCAGTATTTT.